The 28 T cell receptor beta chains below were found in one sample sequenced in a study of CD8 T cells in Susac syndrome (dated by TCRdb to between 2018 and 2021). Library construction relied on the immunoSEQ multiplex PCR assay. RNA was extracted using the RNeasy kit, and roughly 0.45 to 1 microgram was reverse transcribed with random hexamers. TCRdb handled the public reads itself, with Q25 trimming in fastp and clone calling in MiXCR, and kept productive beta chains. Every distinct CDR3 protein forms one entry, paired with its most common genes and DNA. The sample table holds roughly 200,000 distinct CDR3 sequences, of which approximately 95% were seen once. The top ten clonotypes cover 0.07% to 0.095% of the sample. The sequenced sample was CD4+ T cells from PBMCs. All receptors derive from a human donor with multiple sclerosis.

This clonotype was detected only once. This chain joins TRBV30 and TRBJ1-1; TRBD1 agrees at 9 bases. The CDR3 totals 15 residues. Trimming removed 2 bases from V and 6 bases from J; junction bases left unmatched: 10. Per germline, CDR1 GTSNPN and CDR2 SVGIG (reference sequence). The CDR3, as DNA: TGTGCCTGGAGTCTCCTGAGGGACAGGGACCCTGAAGCTTTCTTT. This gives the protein CAWSLLRDRDPEAFF.

The CDR3 nucleotides read TGTGCCAGCTCGGCTCTTACAGCAGATACGCAGTATTTT. It is translated as CASSALTADTQYF. The rearrangement joins TRBV18 to TRBJ2-3; D gene ambiguous. Per the germline V gene, CDR1 is KGHSH and CDR2 is LQKENI. V lost 6 bases to trimming and J lost 4 bases, with 11 bases between them. The CDR3 has 13 residues. Filled out from reference TRBV18 and TRBJ2-3, the complete variable domain reads NAGVMQNPRHLVRRRGQEARLRCSPMKGHSHVYWYRQLPEEGLKFMVYLQKENIIDESGMPKERFSAEFPKEGPSILRIQQVVRGDSAAYFCASSALTADTQYFGPGTRLTVL.

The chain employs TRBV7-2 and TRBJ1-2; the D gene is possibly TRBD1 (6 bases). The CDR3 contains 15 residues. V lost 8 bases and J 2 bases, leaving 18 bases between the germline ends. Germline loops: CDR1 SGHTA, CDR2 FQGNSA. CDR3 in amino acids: CASHGGANLNYGYTF. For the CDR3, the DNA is TGTGCCAGCCATGGGGGGGCAAATTTAAACTATGGCTACACCTTC.

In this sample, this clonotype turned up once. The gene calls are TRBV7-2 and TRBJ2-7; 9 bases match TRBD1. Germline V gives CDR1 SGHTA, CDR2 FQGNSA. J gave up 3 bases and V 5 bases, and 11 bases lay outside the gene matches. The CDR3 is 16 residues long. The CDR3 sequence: CASSPRQGGLFYEQYF. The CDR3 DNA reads TGTGCCAGCAGCCCACGACAGGGGGGACTCTTCTACGAGCAGTACTTC. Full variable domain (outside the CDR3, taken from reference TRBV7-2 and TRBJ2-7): GAGVSQSPSNKVTEKGKDVELRCDPISGHTALYWYRQSLGQGLEFLIYFQGNSAPDKSGLPSDRFSAERTGGSVSTLTIQRTQQEDSAVYLCASSPRQGGLFYEQYFGPGTRLTVT.

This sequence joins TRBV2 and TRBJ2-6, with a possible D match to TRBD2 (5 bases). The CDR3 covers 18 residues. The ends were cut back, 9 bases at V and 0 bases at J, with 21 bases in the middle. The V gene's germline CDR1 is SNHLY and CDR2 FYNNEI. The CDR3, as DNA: TGTGCCAGTGGTGACCCGGGATCCTTTCTCTCTGGGGCCAACGTCCTGACTTTC. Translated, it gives CASGDPGSFLSGANVLTF.

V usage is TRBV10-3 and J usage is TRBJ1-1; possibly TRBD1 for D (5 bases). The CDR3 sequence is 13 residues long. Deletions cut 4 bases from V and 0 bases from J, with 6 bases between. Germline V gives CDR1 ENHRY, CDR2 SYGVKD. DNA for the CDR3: TGTGCCATCAGTGGAGGGGTGAACACTGAAGCTTTCTTT. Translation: CAISGGVNTEAFF.

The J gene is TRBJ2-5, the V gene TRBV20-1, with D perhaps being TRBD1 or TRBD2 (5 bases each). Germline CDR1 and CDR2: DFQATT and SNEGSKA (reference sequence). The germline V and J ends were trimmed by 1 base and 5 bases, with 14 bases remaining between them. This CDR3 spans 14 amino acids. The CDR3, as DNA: TGCAGTGCTAGAGCTTCGGGGCAGTGGGAGACCCAGTACTTC. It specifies CSARASGQWETQYF.

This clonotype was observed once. Written as DNA, the CDR3 is TGTGCCAGCAGCCAAGGGACAATTAACTATGGCTACACCTTC. It is translated as CASSQGTINYGYTF. The chain links TRBV3-1 to TRBJ1-2; D may be TRBD1 (5 bases). Trimming removed 1 base from V and 1 base from J, with 7 bases in between. Looked up from germline, CDR1 is LGHDT and CDR2 is YNNKEL (reference sequence). The CDR3 is made up of 14 amino acids.

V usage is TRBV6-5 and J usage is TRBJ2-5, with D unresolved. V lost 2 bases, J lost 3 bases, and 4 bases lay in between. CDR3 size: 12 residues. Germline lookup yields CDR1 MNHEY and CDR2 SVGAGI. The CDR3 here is CASSYPEETQYF. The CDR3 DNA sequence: TGTGCCAGCAGTTACCCGGAAGAGACCCAGTACTTC.

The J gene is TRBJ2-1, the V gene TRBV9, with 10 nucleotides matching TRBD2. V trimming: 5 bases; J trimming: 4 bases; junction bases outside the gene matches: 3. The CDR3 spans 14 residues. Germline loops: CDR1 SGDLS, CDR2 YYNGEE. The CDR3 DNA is TGTGCCAGCAGTAGCGGGGGGCCTTACAATGAGCAGTTCTTC. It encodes CASSSGGPYNEQFF.

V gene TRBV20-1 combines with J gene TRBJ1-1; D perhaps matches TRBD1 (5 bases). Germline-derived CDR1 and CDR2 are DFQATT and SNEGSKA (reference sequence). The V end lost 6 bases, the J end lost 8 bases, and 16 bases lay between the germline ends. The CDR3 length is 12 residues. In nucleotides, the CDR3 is TGCAGTGCCACGGACCGGGACCTAGAAGCTTTCTTT. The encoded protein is CSATDRDLEAFF.

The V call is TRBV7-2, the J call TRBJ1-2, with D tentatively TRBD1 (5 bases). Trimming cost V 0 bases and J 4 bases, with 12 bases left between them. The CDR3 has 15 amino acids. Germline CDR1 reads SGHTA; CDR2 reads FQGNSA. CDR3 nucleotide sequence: TGTGCCAGCAGCTTAGCGAGGAGACAGACCTATGGCTACACCTTC. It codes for CASSLARRQTYGYTF.

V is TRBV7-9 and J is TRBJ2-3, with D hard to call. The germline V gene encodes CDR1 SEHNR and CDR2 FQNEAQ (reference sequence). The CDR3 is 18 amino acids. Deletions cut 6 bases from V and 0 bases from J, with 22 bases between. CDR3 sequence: CASSITPSGRLSTDTQYF. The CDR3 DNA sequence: TGTGCCAGCAGTATCACGCCCTCGGGCCGACTTAGCACAGATACGCAGTATTTT.

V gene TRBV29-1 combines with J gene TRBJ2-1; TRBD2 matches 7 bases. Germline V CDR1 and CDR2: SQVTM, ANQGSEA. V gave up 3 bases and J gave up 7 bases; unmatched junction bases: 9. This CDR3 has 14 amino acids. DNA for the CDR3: TGCAGCGTTGATGTCGGCGGGGGAGGGAATGAGCAGTTCTTC. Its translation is CSVDVGGGGNEQFF.

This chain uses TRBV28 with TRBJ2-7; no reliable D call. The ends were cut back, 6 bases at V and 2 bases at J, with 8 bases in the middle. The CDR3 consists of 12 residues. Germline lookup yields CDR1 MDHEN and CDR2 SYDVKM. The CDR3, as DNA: TGTGCCAGCAGACCCAATCCCTACGAGCAGTACTTC. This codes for CASRPNPYEQYF.

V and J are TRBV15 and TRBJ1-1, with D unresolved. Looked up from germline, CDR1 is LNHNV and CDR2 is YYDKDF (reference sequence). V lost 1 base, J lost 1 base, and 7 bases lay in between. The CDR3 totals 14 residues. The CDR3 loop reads CATSRVGSNTEAFF. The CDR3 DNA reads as TGTGCCACCAGCAGAGTGGGTTCGAACACTGAAGCTTTCTTT.

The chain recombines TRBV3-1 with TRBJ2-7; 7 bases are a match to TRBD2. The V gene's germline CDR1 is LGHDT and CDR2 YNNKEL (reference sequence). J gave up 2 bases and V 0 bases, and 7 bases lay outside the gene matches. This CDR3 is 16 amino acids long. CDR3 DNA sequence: TGTGCCAGCAGCCAAGAACGACTAGCCCATACCTACGAGCAGTACTTC. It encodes CASSQERLAHTYEQYF.

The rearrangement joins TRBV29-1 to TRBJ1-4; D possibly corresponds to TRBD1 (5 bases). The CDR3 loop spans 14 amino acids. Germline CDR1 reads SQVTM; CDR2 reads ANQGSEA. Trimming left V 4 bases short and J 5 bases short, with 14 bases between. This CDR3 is CSVVGGEGNEKLFF. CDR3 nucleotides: TGCAGCGTTGTCGGGGGAGAAGGGAATGAAAAACTGTTTTTT.

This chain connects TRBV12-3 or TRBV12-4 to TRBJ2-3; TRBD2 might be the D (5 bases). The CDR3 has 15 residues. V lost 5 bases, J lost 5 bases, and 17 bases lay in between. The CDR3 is CASSPGRGREDTQYF. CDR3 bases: TGTGCCAGCAGTCCAGGTCGGGGTCGAGAAGATACGCAGTATTTT.

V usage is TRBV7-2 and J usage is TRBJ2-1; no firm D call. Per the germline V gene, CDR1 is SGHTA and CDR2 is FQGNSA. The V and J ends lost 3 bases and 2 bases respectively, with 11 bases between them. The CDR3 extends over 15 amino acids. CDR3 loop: CASSFTTGAYNEQFF. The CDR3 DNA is TGTGCCAGCAGCTTCACCACTGGCGCCTACAATGAGCAGTTCTTC.

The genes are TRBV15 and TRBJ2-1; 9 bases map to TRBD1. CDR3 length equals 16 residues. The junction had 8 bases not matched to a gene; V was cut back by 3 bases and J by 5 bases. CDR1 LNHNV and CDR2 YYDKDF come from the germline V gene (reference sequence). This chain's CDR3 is CATSRRIGQGNNEQFF. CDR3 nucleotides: TGTGCCACCAGCAGGAGGATAGGACAGGGGAACAATGAGCAGTTCTTC.

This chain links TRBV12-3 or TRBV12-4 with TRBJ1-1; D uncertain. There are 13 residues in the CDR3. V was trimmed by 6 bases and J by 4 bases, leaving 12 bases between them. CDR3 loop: CASRRTDFTEAFF. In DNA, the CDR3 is TGTGCCAGCAGGCGGACGGATTTCACTGAAGCTTTCTTT.

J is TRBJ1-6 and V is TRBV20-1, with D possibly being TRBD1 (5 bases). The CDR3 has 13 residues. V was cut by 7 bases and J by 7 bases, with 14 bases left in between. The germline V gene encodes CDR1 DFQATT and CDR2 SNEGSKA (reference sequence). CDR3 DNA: TGCAGTGTACGGGGGACCTCCAATTCACCCCTCCACTTT. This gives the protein CSVRGTSNSPLHF.

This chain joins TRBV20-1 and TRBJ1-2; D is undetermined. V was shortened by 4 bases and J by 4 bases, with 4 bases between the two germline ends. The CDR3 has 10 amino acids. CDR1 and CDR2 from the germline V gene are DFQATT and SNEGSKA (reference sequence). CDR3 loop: CSAKAYGYTF. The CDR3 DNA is TGCAGTGCTAAAGCCTATGGCTACACCTTC.

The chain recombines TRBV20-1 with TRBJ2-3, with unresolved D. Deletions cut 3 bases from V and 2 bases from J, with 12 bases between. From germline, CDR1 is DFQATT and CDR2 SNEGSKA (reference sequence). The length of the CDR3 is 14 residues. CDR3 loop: CSASAVSTTDTQYF. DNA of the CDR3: TGCAGTGCTAGTGCGGTTTCAACCACAGATACGCAGTATTTT.

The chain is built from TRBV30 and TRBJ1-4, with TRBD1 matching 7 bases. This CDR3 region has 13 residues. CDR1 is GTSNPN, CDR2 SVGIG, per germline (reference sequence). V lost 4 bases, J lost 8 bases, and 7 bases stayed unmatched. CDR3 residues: CAWTGQAAEKLFF. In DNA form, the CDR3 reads TGTGCCTGGACCGGACAGGCAGCCGAAAAACTGTTTTTT.

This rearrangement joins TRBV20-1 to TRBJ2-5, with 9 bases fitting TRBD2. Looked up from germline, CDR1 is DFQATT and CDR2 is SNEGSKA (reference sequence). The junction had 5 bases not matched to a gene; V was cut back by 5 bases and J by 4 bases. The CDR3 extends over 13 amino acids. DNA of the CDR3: TGCAGTGCTCAAATAGCGGGGGTAGAGACCCAGTACTTC. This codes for CSAQIAGVETQYF.

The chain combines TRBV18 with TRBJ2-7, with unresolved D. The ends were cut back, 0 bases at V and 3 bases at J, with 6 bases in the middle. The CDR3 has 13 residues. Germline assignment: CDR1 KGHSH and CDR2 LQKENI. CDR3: CASSPPGSYEQYF. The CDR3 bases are TGTGCCAGCTCACCACCCGGCAGCTACGAGCAGTACTTC.